The clone carrying this T cell receptor beta chain was seen only once. As yet, its antigen is unknown. As for time point: newly diagnosed GD, antithyroid drugs for less than 3 months. Extracted RNA from PBMCs served as the source of the TCR library. The data originate from a study of regulatory T cells in long-lasting Graves disease. Study results and caveats: For persistent Graves' patients, TCR diversity was lower than for newly diagnosed ones.

Germline values: CDR1 MDHEN, CDR2 SYDVKM. V was cut by 4 bases and J by 2 bases, with 11 bases left in between. The CDR3 runs 14 residues. In building TCR beta libraries, iRepertoire HTBI primers were used together with Arm-PCR of CDR3 regions. TCRdb re-called the multiplex PCR reads with MiXCR, one entry per CDR3 protein. The sample lists 400,000 to 500,000 distinct CDR3 sequences, 15% to 20% occurring once. These data are also associated with another study on T cells in Graves' hyperthyroidism and ophthalmopathy. That work states: Model output signaled ophthalmopathy a median roughly 6.1 months ahead of onset.

The source was peripheral blood mononuclear cells (PBMCs), collected at new diagnosis, from a patient treated with antithyroid drugs. The genes are TRBV28 and TRBJ2-5, with TRBD1 as a possible D gene (6 bases). This sequence was found in a woman aged 25 to 39 with Graves disease. CDR3 residues: CASSSDSLQETQYF. DNA of the CDR3: TGTGCCAGCAGTTCGGACAGCCTACAAGAGACCCAGTACTTC.